This T cell receptor (beta chain) stems from a study of T-cell memory formation after mild COVID-19. Comments on this clonotype: Its antigen is not known.

Broader study findings: CD4+ contracting clones lay mainly in CM and EM, CD8+ ones in EMRA. Researchers found some responding clones in pre-infection memory, a sign that cross-reactive memory joined.

The germline gives CDR1 MGHRA, CDR2 YSYEKL. J lost 4 bases, V lost 2 bases, and 13 bases had no gene match. This CDR3 has 18 amino acids. 5'RACE, which relied on constant-segment primers, yielded TCR alpha and TCR beta cDNA libraries carrying sample barcodes and UMIs. TCRdb itself ran the 5' RACE reads through MiXCR, one entry per CDR3 protein. Of hundreds of thousands of distinct CDR3 sequences listed, 15% to 25% are singletons. The TCR sequence derives from an adult woman who had mild COVID-19 (a few samples of this study predate the infection). Cell type and time point are not known. The chain carries TRBV4-1 and TRBJ1-5; 8 positions agree with TRBD1. Sequenced input: PBMCs or a T cell subset sorted from them (not recorded which). CDR3 nucleotide sequence: TGCGCCAGCAGCCAAATCCCCCTCAGGACAGGGATGAATCAGCCCCAGCATTTT. Protein: CASSQIPLRTGMNQPQHF.